A single sample gave rise to the 9 T cell receptor beta chains below, sequenced in a study of T cells in Graves' hyperthyroidism and ophthalmopathy. Amplified TCR beta CDR3 regions derived from RNA transcripts. Initially, a first-round RT-PCR of the TCR CDR3 employed the HTBI primer set. TCRdb fed the multiplex PCR reads into MiXCR, producing one record per CDR3 protein. This sample has some 380,000 distinct CDR3 sequences; 13% occur once, and the top ten carry around 21%. Sequencing used blood. The receptors derive from a man aged 25-45 years with Graves' hyperthyroidism that later progressed to Graves' ophthalmopathy.

This clonotype has a count of ten or more. The rearrangement links TRBV28 to TRBJ1-2; perhaps TRBD1 as D (5 bases). Trimming removed 10 bases at V and 3 bases at J, with 18 bases between. CDR1 MDHEN and CDR2 SYDVKM come from the germline V gene. This CDR3 has 14 amino acids. The CDR3: CATQPGRGDYGYTF. Written as DNA, the CDR3 is TGTGCCACCCAACCGGGACGGGGAGACTATGGCTACACCTTC.

This clonotype was seen many times. This rearrangement joins TRBV28 to TRBJ1-1; unclear D gene. V shed 5 bases and J shed 3 bases, with 16 bases lying between them. CDR1 is MDHEN and CDR2 is SYDVKM in the germline V gene. The CDR3 runs 15 residues. The CDR3 sequence is CASSPSDSLHTEAFF. Written as DNA, the CDR3 is TGTGCCAGCAGTCCTTCCGACTCCCTCCACACTGAAGCTTTCTTT.

Concerning this clonotype: This CDR3 fails to terminate in the conserved phenylalanine or tryptophan, so it likely reflects a read error. The chain carries TRBV9 and TRBJ2-7; D is unclear. Per germline, CDR1 SGDLS and CDR2 YYNGEE. The CDR3 extends over 15 amino acids. Trimming shortened V by 0 bases and J by 0 bases, and 10 bases separated the two germline ends. The CDR3 spells CASSVEAHSSYEQYL. The DNA for the CDR3 is TGTGCCAGCAGCGTAGAGGCCCACAGCTCCTACGAGCAGTACCTC.

At least ten counts were recorded for this clonotype. The chain employs TRBV9 and TRBJ1-1; TRBD1 might be the D (5 bases). CDR1 and CDR2 (germline): SGDLS, YYNGEE. The CDR3 spans 13 residues. Trimming took off 3 bases at V and 4 bases at J, with 10 bases between the two ends. The CDR3 loop reads CASSAGGGTEAFF. CDR3 bases: TGTGCCAGCAGCGCCGGTGGGGGCACTGAAGCTTTCTTT.

This clonotype was found a few times. The rearrangement joins TRBV20-1 to TRBJ2-7; 7 positions agree with TRBD1. This CDR3 has 13 amino acids. Germline V gives CDR1 DFQATT, CDR2 SNEGSKA (reference sequence). The trim removed 6 bases at V and 4 bases at J, leaving 9 bases unmatched. As DNA, the CDR3 is TGCAGTGCCCTCTCAGGGGGAGAATACGAGCAGTACTTC. This codes for CSALSGGEYEQYF.

This clonotype has at least ten counts. V is TRBV5-1 and J is TRBJ2-7; a weak D match, TRBD2 (6 bases). Trimming cost V 5 bases and J 7 bases, with 19 bases left between them. This CDR3 region has 14 residues. CDR1 is SGHRS, CDR2 YFSETQ, per germline. CDR3 sequence reads: CASSPTSGTQEQYF. In DNA form, the CDR3 reads TGCGCCAGCAGTCCAACCTCCGGGACTCAAGAGCAGTACTTC.

The V gene is TRBV5-6, the J gene TRBJ2-1; D remains unclear. Between the trimmed V and J ends, which lost 3 bases and 5 bases, there was a span of 9 bases. Germline V gives CDR1 SGHDT, CDR2 YYEEEE. CDR3 size: 13 residues. The CDR3 reads CASSSSGNNEQFF. CDR3 DNA: TGTGCCAGCAGCTCCTCGGGCAACAATGAGCAGTTCTTC.

The chain combines TRBV27 with TRBJ2-1, with 11 bases aligning to TRBD2. CDR3 length: 18 amino acids. In germline, CDR1 is MNHEY, CDR2 SMNVEV (reference sequence). V was clipped by 5 bases and J by 6 bases; unmatched bases: 15. This CDR3 reads CASSVSGGAYTGGNEQFF. The CDR3 bases are TGTGCCAGCAGTGTTAGCGGGGGGGCCTATACGGGGGGCAATGAGCAGTTCTTC.

This clonotype showed up just a few times. The rearrangement uses TRBV5-1 and TRBJ2-7; 8 positions agree with TRBD1. J lost 2 bases, V lost 0 bases, and 4 bases had no gene match. The CDR3 loop spans 15 amino acids. Germline-derived CDR1 and CDR2 are SGHRS and YFSETQ. CDR3 in DNA: TGCGCCAGCAGCTTGGGGACAGGGATAACCTACGAGCAGTACTTC. Translated, it gives CASSLGTGITYEQYF.